A single sample is the source of the 15 T cell receptor beta chains below, sequenced in a study of human T cells and chemical hapten exposure. Described time point: pre-sensitization, week 0. Treatment given: therapeutic diphenylcyclopropenone sensitization with weekly scalp DPC. A single record per CDR3 protein comes from TCRdb applying MiXCR to the RACE reads. The sample has more than 55,000 distinct CDR3 sequences, roughly 10% seen once; the top ten hold 8% to 10%. The specimen comprised whole blood, sampled in connection with sensitization to the hapten diphenylcyclopropenone (DPC). The receptors shown here come from a middle-aged man with alopecia areata. Some clones in this sample may be carry-over from other donors' samples.

This clonotype was seen at least ten times. The gene calls are TRBV28 and TRBJ2-7; TRBD2 matches at 7 bases. J was trimmed by 2 bases and V by 7 bases; bases with no gene match: 2. From germline, CDR1 is MDHEN and CDR2 SYDVKM. This CDR3 contains 12 residues. The CDR3 DNA reads TGTGCCAGCACCGGGGGGACCTACGAGCAGTACTTC. Its protein product is CASTGGTYEQYF. The variable domain in full, with the rest retrieved from reference TRBV28 and TRBJ2-7, is DVKVTQSSRYLVKRTGEKVFLECVQDMDHENMFWYRQDPGLGLRLIYFSYDVKMKEKGDIPEGYSVSREKKERFSLILESASTNQTSMYLCASTGGTYEQYFGPGTRLTVT.

This clonotype was detected only a few times. As DNA, the CDR3 is TGTGCCAGTAGTGGGGGCAGAAGTGAAAAACTGTTTTTT. This codes for CASSGGRSEKLFF. This rearrangement joins TRBV19 to TRBJ1-4, with D perhaps TRBD1 (6 bases). CDR3 length: 13 amino acids. Trimming took 5 bases from V and 7 from J, leaving 11 bases between them. The germline V gene has CDR1 LNHDA and CDR2 SQIVND (reference sequence).

This clonotype has a handful of counts. The rearrangement joins TRBV2 to TRBJ2-5, with D tentatively TRBD1 (5 bases). The CDR3 length is 13 residues. From germline, CDR1 is SNHLY and CDR2 FYNNEI. Deletions cut 7 bases from V and 4 bases from J, with 13 bases between. CDR3 nucleotide sequence: TGTGCCAGCATGAAGGGGATCATAGAGACCCAGTACTTC. This sequence encodes CASMKGIIETQYF.

Many counts were recorded for this clonotype. V usage is TRBV30 and J usage is TRBJ2-7, with D possibly TRBD1 on 6 matching bases. Trimming removed 1 base from V and 5 bases from J, with 15 bases in between. The CDR3 totals 14 residues. CDR1 and CDR2 from the germline V gene are GTSNPN and SVGIG (reference sequence). The CDR3 DNA follows: TGTGCCTGGAGTGCTACAGGGAAAGTGGACGAGCAGTACTTC. This sequence encodes CAWSATGKVDEQYF.

This clonotype appeared many times. The chain employs TRBV20-1 and TRBJ2-7; TRBD1 matches at 9 bases. Germline V gene sequence: CDR1 DFQATT, CDR2 SNEGSKA (reference sequence). The CDR3 is made up of 13 amino acids. V lost 4 bases, J lost 5 bases, and 6 bases stayed unmatched. The CDR3 here is CSAIPGQGNEQYF. CDR3 sequence (DNA): TGCAGTGCTATTCCGGGACAGGGAAACGAGCAGTACTTC.

Many counts were recorded for this clonotype. The CDR3 loop is CASSRVGGKTDTQYF. The CDR3 coding sequence is TGCGCCAGCAGCCGCGTAGGCGGGAAGACAGATACGCAGTATTTT. The V call is TRBV5-1, the J call TRBJ2-3; D is possibly TRBD2 (6 bases). V lost 4 bases to trimming and J lost 3 bases, with 15 bases between them. This CDR3 is built from 15 residues. Germline CDR1 SGHRS, CDR2 YFSETQ.

The sample holds a few counts of this clonotype. The chain joins TRBV9 to TRBJ2-7; 7 nucleotides line up with TRBD1. CDR3 length: 16 residues. Germline V gene data show CDR1 as SGDLS and CDR2 as YYNGEE. V was clipped by 3 bases and J by 0 bases; unmatched bases: 9. CDR3 sequence (DNA): TGTGCCAGCAGCGCGCTCGGGACAGAATTCTCCTACGAGCAGTACTTC. Translated, it gives CASSALGTEFSYEQYF.

This clonotype was seen only a few times. The chain couples TRBV9 to TRBJ2-7; maybe TRBD2 (5 bases). The ends were cut back, 4 bases at V and 7 bases at J, with 12 bases in the middle. Germline V CDR1 and CDR2: SGDLS, YYNGEE. The CDR3 loop spans 12 amino acids. CDR3 coding DNA: TGTGCCAGCAGCCTCGGGCCGGGGGAGCAGTACTTC. It specifies CASSLGPGEQYF.

The chain employs TRBV5-1 and TRBJ2-2, with TRBD2 as a possible D gene (6 bases). Germline assignment: CDR1 SGHRS and CDR2 YFSETQ. The CDR3 spans 14 residues. V lost 4 bases to trimming and J lost 0 bases, with 7 bases between them. CDR3 amino acids: CASSGEANTGELFF. In nucleotides, the CDR3 is TGCGCCAGCAGCGGGGAGGCGAACACCGGGGAGCTGTTTTTT.

Only a few counts were recorded for this clonotype. This sequence joins TRBV29-1 and TRBJ2-1; 13 nucleotides match TRBD2. Germline-derived CDR1 and CDR2 are SQVTM and ANQGSEA. The CDR3 extends over 14 amino acids. V trimming: 2 bases; J trimming: 8 bases; junction bases outside the gene matches: 3. The CDR3 sequence: CSVEYGLAGDEQFF. The DNA of the CDR3 is TGCAGCGTTGAATATGGACTAGCGGGAGATGAGCAGTTCTTC.

V usage is TRBV7-2 and J usage is TRBJ2-1, with D possibly matching TRBD2 (6 bases). Germline V gene sequence: CDR1 SGHTA, CDR2 FQGNSA. This CDR3 is built from 17 residues. V was trimmed by 1 base and J by 0 bases, leaving 13 bases between them. Here the CDR3 reads CASSLVGGTSSYNEQFF. The CDR3, as DNA: TGTGCCAGCAGCTTAGTTGGCGGGACCAGCTCCTACAATGAGCAGTTCTTC.

This clonotype was found many times. The CDR3 is CASSQSSGSEAFF. The CDR3 nucleotides are TGTGCCAGCAGTCAAAGCTCGGGGAGTGAAGCTTTCTTT. The V gene is TRBV28, the J gene TRBJ1-1; the D is unclear. The CDR3 is 13 residues long. Germline loops: CDR1 MDHEN, CDR2 SYDVKM. The V and J ends lost 5 bases and 7 bases respectively, with 14 bases between them. Full variable domain (remainder filled in from reference TRBV28 and TRBJ1-1): DVKVTQSSRYLVKRTGEKVFLECVQDMDHENMFWYRQDPGLGLRLIYFSYDVKMKEKGDIPEGYSVSREKKERFSLILESASTNQTSMYLCASSQSSGSEAFFGQGTRLTVV.

This clonotype was detected ten times or more. This chain joins TRBV5-4 and TRBJ2-3; perhaps TRBD1 as D (6 bases). The germline gives CDR1 SGHNT, CDR2 YYREEE (reference sequence). V gave up 2 bases and J gave up 0 bases, with 7 bases separating them. This CDR3 is 14 amino acids long. The CDR3 protein is CASSFTGSTDTQYF. For the CDR3, the DNA is TGTGCCAGCAGCTTTACAGGGAGCACAGATACGCAGTATTTT.

This clonotype was detected ten times or more. The rearrangement uses TRBV19 and TRBJ2-5; TRBD1 agrees at 7 bases. With 3 bases clipped from V and 1 base from J, the junction kept 5 bases outside the gene matches. The CDR3 has 15 residues. Germline V gene lookup returns CDR1 LNHDA and CDR2 SQIVND (reference sequence). The CDR3 loop reads CASSIPGQFQETQYF. In DNA form, the CDR3 reads TGTGCCAGTAGTATCCCGGGACAGTTCCAAGAGACCCAGTACTTC.

The chain employs TRBV5-4 and TRBJ2-7; 12 positions agree with TRBD2. Trimming at V came to 4 bases and at J to 4 bases, leaving 6 bases not matched to a gene. Per germline, CDR1 SGHNT and CDR2 YYREEE (reference sequence). The CDR3 is made up of 15 amino acids. In DNA form, the CDR3 reads TGTGCCAGCAGCCGAACCGGGACTAGCGGGTACGAGCAGTACTTC. Its translation is CASSRTGTSGYEQYF.